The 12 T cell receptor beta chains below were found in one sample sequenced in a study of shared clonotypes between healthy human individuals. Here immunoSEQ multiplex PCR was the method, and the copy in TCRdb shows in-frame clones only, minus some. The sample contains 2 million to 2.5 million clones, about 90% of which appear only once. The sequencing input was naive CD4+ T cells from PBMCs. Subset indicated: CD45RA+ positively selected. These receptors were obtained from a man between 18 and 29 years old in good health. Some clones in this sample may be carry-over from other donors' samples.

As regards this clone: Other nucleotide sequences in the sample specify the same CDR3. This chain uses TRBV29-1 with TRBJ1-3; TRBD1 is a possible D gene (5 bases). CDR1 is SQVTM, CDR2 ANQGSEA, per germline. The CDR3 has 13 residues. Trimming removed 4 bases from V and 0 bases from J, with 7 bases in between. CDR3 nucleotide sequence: TGCAGCGTTGGGGGGGGCTCTGGAAACACCATATATTTT. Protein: CSVGGGSGNTIYF. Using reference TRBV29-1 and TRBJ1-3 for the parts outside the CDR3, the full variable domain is SAVISQKPSRDICQRGTSLTIQCQVDSQVTMMFWYRQQPGQSLTLIATANQGSEATYESGFVIDKFPISRPNLTFSTLTVSNMSPEDSSIYLCSVGGGSGNTIYFGEGSWLTVV.

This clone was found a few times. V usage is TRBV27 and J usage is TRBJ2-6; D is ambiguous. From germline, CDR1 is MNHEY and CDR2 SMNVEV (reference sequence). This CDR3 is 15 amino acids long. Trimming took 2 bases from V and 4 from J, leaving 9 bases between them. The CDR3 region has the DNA TGTGCCAGCAGTTTAATCCCCCCCGGGGCCAACGTCCTGACTTTC. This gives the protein CASSLIPPGANVLTF. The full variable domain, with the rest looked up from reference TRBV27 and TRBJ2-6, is EAQVTQNPRYLITVTGKKLTVTCSQNMNHEYMSWYRQDPGLGLRQIYYSMNVEVTDKGDVPEGYKVSRKEKRNFPLILESPSPNQTSLYFCASSLIPPGANVLTFGAGSRLTVL.

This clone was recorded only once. Written as DNA, the CDR3 is TGTGCCAGTAGTCCGACAGGGGCGGTGCGGGAGCAGTACTTC. Translated, it gives CASSPTGAVREQYF. The chain couples TRBV19 to TRBJ2-7; TRBD1 matches 8 bases. CDR3 length: 14 amino acids. Per the germline V gene, CDR1 is LNHDA and CDR2 is SQIVND (reference sequence). The J segment lost 7 bases and the V segment lost 5 bases, leaving 10 bases of the junction unmatched.

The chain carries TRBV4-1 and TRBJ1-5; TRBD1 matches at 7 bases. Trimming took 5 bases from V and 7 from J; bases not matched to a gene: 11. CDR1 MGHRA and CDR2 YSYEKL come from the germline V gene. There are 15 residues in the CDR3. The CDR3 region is CASSEGRQGEQPQHF. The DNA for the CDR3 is TGCGCCAGCAGCGAAGGACGTCAGGGGGAACAGCCCCAGCATTTT.

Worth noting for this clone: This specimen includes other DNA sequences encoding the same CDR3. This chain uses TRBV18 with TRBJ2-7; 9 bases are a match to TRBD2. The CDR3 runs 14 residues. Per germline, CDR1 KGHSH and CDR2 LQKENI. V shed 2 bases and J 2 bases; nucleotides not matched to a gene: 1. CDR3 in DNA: TGTGCCAGCTCACCAACTAGCGGGCCCTACGAGCAGTACTTC. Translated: CASSPTSGPYEQYF.

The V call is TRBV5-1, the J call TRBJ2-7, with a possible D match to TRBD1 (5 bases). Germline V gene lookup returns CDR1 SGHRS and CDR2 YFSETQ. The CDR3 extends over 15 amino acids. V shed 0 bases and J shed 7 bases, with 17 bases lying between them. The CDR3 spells CASSLAEQASGEQYF. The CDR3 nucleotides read TGCGCCAGCAGCTTGGCCGAACAGGCCTCCGGGGAGCAGTACTTC.

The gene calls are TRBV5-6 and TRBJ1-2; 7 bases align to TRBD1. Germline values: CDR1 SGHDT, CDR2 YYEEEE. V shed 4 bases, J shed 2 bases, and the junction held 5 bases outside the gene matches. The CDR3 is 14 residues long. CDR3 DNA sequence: TGTGCCAGCAGCCCGGTGGACAGGAACTATGGCTACACCTTC. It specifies CASSPVDRNYGYTF.

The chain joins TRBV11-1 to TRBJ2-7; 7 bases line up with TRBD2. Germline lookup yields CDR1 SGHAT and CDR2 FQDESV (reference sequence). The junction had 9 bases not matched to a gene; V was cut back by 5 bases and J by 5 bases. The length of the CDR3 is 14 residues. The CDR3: CASSAWGLLHEQYF. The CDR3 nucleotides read TGTGCCAGCAGCGCTTGGGGACTATTGCACGAGCAGTACTTC.

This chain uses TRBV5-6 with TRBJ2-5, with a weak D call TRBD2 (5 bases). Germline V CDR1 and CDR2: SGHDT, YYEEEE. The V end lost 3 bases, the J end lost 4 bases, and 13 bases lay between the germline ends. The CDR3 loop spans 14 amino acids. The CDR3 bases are TGTGCCAGCAGCTCAACTAGTGGCGGAGAGACCCAGTACTTC. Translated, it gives CASSSTSGGETQYF.

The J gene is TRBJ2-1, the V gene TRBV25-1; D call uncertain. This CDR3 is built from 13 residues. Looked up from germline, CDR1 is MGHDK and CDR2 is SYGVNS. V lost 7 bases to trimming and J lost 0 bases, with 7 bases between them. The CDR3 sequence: CASISYSYNEQFF. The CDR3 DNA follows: TGTGCCAGCATCAGTTACTCCTACAATGAGCAGTTCTTC. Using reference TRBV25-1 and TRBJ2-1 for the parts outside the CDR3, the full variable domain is EADIYQTPRYLVIGTGKKITLECSQTMGHDKMYWYQQDPGMELHLIHYSYGVNSTEKGDLSSESTVSRIRTEHFPLTLESARPSHTSQYLCASISYSYNEQFFGPGTRLTVL.

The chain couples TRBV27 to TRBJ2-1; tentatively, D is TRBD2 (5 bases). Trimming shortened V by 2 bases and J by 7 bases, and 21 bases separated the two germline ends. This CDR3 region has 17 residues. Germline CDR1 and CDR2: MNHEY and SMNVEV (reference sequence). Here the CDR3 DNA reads TGTGCCAGCAGTTTAAAGTTACGGGATCCTCCTACAAATGAGCAGTTCTTC. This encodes CASSLKLRDPPTNEQFF.

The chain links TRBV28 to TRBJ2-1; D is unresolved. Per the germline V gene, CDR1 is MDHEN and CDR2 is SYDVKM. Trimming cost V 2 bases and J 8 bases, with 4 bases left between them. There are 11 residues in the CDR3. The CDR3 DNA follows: TGTGCCAGCAGTTTACCCCATGAGCAGTTCTTC. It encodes CASSLPHEQFF. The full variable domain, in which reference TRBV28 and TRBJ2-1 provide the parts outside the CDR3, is DVKVTQSSRYLVKRTGEKVFLECVQDMDHENMFWYRQDPGLGLRLIYFSYDVKMKEKGDIPEGYSVSREKKERFSLILESASTNQTSMYLCASSLPHEQFFGPGTRLTVL.